Below, 7 T cell receptor beta chains from the same sample are listed, as sequenced in a study of OX40 agonist ivuxolimab in advanced cancers. This table comes from immunoSEQ multiplex PCR, and its TCRdb copy is limited to in-frame clones, with some not included. The sample lists just under 65,000 clones; around 86% were seen once. The sequencing used CD4+ or CD8+ T cells sorted from blood, collected in a trial of the OX40 agonist ivuxolimab. Every receptor here comes from an adult with an advanced solid tumor such as melanoma, head and neck, liver or kidney cancer.

This clone was detected a few times. CDR3 residues: CASSQLTSGSYEQYF. CDR3 DNA sequence: TGCGCCAGCAGCCAACTCACTAGCGGGAGCTACGAGCAGTACTTC. The gene calls are TRBV4-1 and TRBJ2-7, with 11 bases fitting TRBD2. CDR3 length equals 15 residues. The V gene end was trimmed by 2 bases and the J gene end by 3 bases; junction bases not matched to a gene: 3. Germline CDR1 and CDR2: MGHRA and YSYEKL.

The genes are TRBV6-5 and TRBJ1-2; D may be TRBD1 (5 bases). Germline V CDR1 and CDR2: MNHEY, SVGAGI. V lost 4 bases and J 2 bases, leaving 14 bases between the germline ends. The CDR3 length is 15 residues. CDR3: CASSLTPTVNYGYTF. For the CDR3, the DNA is TGTGCCAGCAGTTTGACCCCGACAGTCAACTATGGCTACACCTTC.

The chain uses TRBV11-2 and TRBJ2-7; D uncertain. Germline CDR1 SGHAT, CDR2 FQNNGV. V gave up 5 bases and J gave up 6 bases, with 17 bases separating them. The CDR3 contains 14 residues. Here the CDR3 reads CASSLNSGPGEQYF. CDR3 in DNA: TGTGCCAGCAGCCTCAATAGTGGGCCGGGCGAGCAGTACTTC.

CDR3 residues: CASSPQGSFGEQYF. CDR3 DNA sequence: TGTGCCAGCAGTCCACAGGGGTCCTTCGGCGAGCAGTACTTC. The chain recombines TRBV2 with TRBJ2-7; 7 bases are shared with TRBD1. The germline V gene encodes CDR1 SNHLY and CDR2 FYNNEI. The CDR3 consists of 14 residues. The V segment lost 5 bases and the J segment 6 bases; nucleotides outside the gene matches: 10.

The rearrangement joins TRBV4-2 to TRBJ2-3; 7 bases fit TRBD2. V lost 1 base to trimming and J lost 2 bases; unmatched junction nucleotides: 9. Germline CDR1 and CDR2: LGHNA and YNFKEQ. This CDR3 spans 17 amino acids. The CDR3 protein is CASSQVGSGTVTDTQYF. The CDR3 DNA is TGTGCCAGCAGCCAAGTGGGAAGCGGGACGGTCACAGATACGCAGTATTTT.

This sequence joins TRBV7-8 and TRBJ2-7, with 7 bases matching TRBD1. The V gene end was trimmed by 6 bases and the J gene end by 1 base; junction bases not matched to a gene: 6. CDR1 and CDR2 from the germline V gene are SGHVS and FQNEAQ. CDR3 length: 14 residues. DNA for the CDR3: TGTGCCAGCAGAGCCGGGACAGTTTCCTACGAGCAGTACTTC. It specifies CASRAGTVSYEQYF.

This sequence joins TRBV4-2 and TRBJ2-3; D remains unclear. The CDR3 runs to 14 residues. Between the trimmed V and J ends, which lost 0 bases and 6 bases, there was a span of 10 bases. Germline CDR1 reads LGHNA; CDR2 reads YNFKEQ. In DNA, the CDR3 is TGTGCCAGCAGCCAAGATTGGGCAGCTGATACGCAGTATTTT. Translated: CASSQDWAADTQYF.